This entry lists 9 T cell receptor beta chains sequenced from one sample in a study of identical twins. TCRdb called the 5' RACE reads again in MiXCR, with one record for every CDR3 protein. The sample contains 280,000 or so distinct CDR3 sequences, roughly 8.6% of which appear only once. This sample was shared with a second study, whose subject was yellow fever vaccine responses in identical twins.

The sample consisted of memory (CD45RO+) T cells sorted from blood. The receptors were gathered from a young woman in good health.

This chain joins TRBV24-1 and TRBJ2-1; TRBD2 matches at 10 bases. The germline gives CDR1 KGHDR, CDR2 SFDVKD. CDR3 length: 19 residues. V was clipped by 3 bases and J by 1 base; unmatched bases: 11. CDR3 protein: CATSDPNPSGSLSYNEQFF. The CDR3 coding sequence is TGTGCCACCAGTGATCCCAACCCTAGCGGGAGTTTGTCCTACAATGAGCAGTTCTTC.

The gene calls are TRBV15 and TRBJ2-6; tentatively, D is TRBD1 (5 bases). Germline V gene lookup returns CDR1 LNHNV and CDR2 YYDKDF (reference sequence). Trimming left V 3 bases short and J 1 base short, with 10 bases between. The CDR3 spans 16 residues. CDR3 in DNA: TGTGCCACCAGCAGGGCCCAGGGTTCTGGGGCCAACGTCCTGACTTTC. Its translation is CATSRAQGSGANVLTF. Drawing the rest from reference TRBV15 and TRBJ2-6, the complete variable domain is DAMVIQNPRYQVTQFGKPVTLSCSQTLNHNVMYWYQQKSSQAPKLLFHYYDKDFNNEADTPDNFQSRRPNTSFCFLDIRSPGLGDTAMYLCATSRAQGSGANVLTFGAGSRLTVL.

There are many counts of this clonotype. The genes are TRBV3-1 and TRBJ2-7; D is uncertain. The CDR3 sequence is 12 residues long. Trimming removed 3 bases at V and 3 bases at J, with 6 bases between. Per the germline V gene, CDR1 is LGHDT and CDR2 is YNNKEL (reference sequence). CDR3 amino acids: CASSQGGYEQYF. The CDR3, as DNA: TGTGCCAGCAGCCAGGGTGGCTACGAGCAGTACTTC.

This clonotype appeared a few times. V and J are TRBV10-3 and TRBJ2-3; 13 bases are a match to TRBD2. The V and J ends lost 6 bases and 5 bases, in that order; junction bases with no gene match: 8. CDR1 ENHRY and CDR2 SYGVKD come from the germline V gene. This CDR3 is built from 16 residues. The chain's CDR3 is CAIRIGTSGAVDTQYF. Here the CDR3 DNA reads TGTGCCATCAGAATCGGGACTAGCGGGGCCGTAGATACGCAGTATTTT.

This clonotype was seen ten or more times. The chain carries TRBV7-2 and TRBJ2-7; the D is unclear. The CDR3 runs to 15 residues. The V end was cut by 3 bases, the J end by 2 bases, with 14 bases between. Germline V gives CDR1 SGHTA, CDR2 FQGNSA. The CDR3 region is CASSFRSGPAYEQYF. In DNA form, the CDR3 reads TGTGCCAGCAGCTTCCGGTCAGGACCTGCCTACGAGCAGTACTTC.

A few counts support this clonotype. J is TRBJ2-2 and V is TRBV11-3, with D perhaps matching TRBD1 (6 bases). The CDR3 spans 17 residues. V was pared by 7 bases and J by 6 bases, with 24 bases between. Germline V lookup: CDR1 SGHNT, CDR2 YENEEA. The chain's CDR3 is CASNIPRPGVRPGELFF. CDR3 sequence (DNA): TGTGCCAGCAATATCCCCCGGCCAGGGGTTCGTCCCGGGGAGCTGTTTTTT. Looking up the rest from reference TRBV11-3 and TRBJ2-2 gives the full variable domain: EAGVVQSPRYKIIEKKQPVAFWCNPISGHNTLYWYLQNLGQGPELLIRYENEEAVDDSQLPKDRFSAERLKGVDSTLKIQPAELGDSAVYLCASNIPRPGVRPGELFFGEGSRLTVL.

This rearrangement joins TRBV18 to TRBJ1-1; D is unresolved. CDR3 length: 17 amino acids. Germline V gene data show CDR1 as KGHSH and CDR2 as LQKENI. V was clipped by 2 bases and J by 4 bases, with 20 bases between them. The CDR3 bases are TGTGCCAGCTCACCAGTCTCGTATTCCGGGGTATCCACTGAAGCTTTCTTT. Translated: CASSPVSYSGVSTEAFF.

The chain recombines TRBV12-3 or TRBV12-4 with TRBJ1-1, with unresolved D. V was clipped by 8 bases and J by 0 bases, with 13 bases between them. This CDR3 comprises 14 residues. Here the CDR3 reads CASLPNRMNTEAFF. The CDR3 DNA sequence: TGTGCCAGCCTGCCCAACCGCATGAACACTGAAGCTTTCTTT.

In this sample, this clonotype turned up many times. CDR3 coding DNA: TGCGCCAGCAGCTTTTTAAGTGGGGACGAGCAAGAGACCCAGTACTTC. This gives the protein CASSFLSGDEQETQYF. The chain couples TRBV5-1 to TRBJ2-5; the D call may be TRBD1 or TRBD2 (5 bases each). V lost 2 bases to trimming and J lost 2 bases, with 16 bases between them. Germline loops: CDR1 SGHRS, CDR2 YFSETQ. The CDR3 extends over 16 amino acids.